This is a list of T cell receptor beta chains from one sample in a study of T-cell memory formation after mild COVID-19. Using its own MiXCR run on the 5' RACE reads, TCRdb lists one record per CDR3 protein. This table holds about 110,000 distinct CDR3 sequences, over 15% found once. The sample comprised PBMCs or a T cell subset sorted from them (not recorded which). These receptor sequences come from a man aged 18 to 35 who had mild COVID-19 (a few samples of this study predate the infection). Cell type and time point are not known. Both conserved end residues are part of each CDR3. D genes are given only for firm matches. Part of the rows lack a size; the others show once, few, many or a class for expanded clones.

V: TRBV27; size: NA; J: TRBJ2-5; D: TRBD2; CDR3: CASSPRVAVSGGTQYF; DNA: TGTGCCAGCAGTCCCCGGGTAGCGGTGTCGGGGGGAACCCAGTACTTC
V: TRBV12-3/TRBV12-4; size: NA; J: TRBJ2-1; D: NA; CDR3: CASRRGPYNEQFF; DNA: TGTGCCAGCAGACGCGGGCCGTACAATGAGCAGTTCTTC
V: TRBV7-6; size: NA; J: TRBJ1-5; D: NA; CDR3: CATDQPQHF; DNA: TGTGCCACCGATCAGCCCCAGCATTTT
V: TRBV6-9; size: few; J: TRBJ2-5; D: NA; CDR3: CASSYLSEETQYF; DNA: TGTGCCAGCAGTTATTTGAGTGAAGAGACCCAGTACTTC
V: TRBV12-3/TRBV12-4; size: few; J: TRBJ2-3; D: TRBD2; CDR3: CASSRIAGGANTQYF; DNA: TGTGCCAGCAGTCGGATAGCGGGGGGAGCGAATACGCAGTATTTT
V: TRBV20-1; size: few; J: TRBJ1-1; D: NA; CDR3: CSASPWTAGYTEAFF; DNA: TGCAGTGCTAGTCCCTGGACAGCGGGGTACACTGAAGCTTTCTTT
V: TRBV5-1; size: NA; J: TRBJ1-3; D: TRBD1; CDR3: CASSYGTGHGNTIYF; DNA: TGCGCCAGCAGCTATGGGACAGGTCATGGAAACACCATATATTTT
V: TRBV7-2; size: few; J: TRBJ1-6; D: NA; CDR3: CASSSVGWDNSPLHF; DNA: TGTGCCAGCAGCAGCGTTGGGTGGGACAATTCACCCCTCCACTTT
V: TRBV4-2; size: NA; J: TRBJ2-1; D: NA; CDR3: CASSQDLAESYNEQFF; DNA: TGTGCCAGCAGCCAAGATCTTGCAGAGTCCTACAATGAGCAGTTCTTC
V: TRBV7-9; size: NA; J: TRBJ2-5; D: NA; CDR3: CASSLVGEETQYF; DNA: TGTGCCAGCAGCTTAGTTGGGGAAGAGACCCAGTACTTC
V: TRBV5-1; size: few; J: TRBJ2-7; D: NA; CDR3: CASSLVSTRSYEQYF; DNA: TGCGCCAGCAGCTTGGTATCGACACGATCCTACGAGCAGTACTTC
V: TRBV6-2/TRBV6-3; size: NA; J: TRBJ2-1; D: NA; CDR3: CASSRRTLQFF; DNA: TGTGCCAGCAGTCGGAGGACCCTACAGTTCTTC
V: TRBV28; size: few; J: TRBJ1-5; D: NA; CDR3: CASSFGSGNQPQHF; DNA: TGTGCCAGCAGTTTCGGGAGTGGCAATCAGCCCCAGCATTTT
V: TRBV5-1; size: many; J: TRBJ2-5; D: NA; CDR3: CASTLGEQETQYF; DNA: TGCGCCAGCACTCTAGGCGAGCAAGAGACCCAGTACTTC
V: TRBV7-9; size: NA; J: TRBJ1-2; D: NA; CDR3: CASSLEGESGYTF; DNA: TGTGCCAGCAGCTTGGAGGGAGAGAGTGGCTACACCTTC
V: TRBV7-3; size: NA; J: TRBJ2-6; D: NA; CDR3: CASSPTGTNSGANVLTF; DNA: TGTGCCAGCAGTCCCACAGGCACCAACTCTGGGGCCAACGTCCTGACTTTC
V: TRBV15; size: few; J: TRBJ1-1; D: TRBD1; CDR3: CATSRIFGQGEAFF; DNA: TGTGCCACCAGCAGGATATTCGGACAGGGGGAAGCTTTCTTT
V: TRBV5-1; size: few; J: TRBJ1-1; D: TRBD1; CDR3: CASSSTGVNTEAFF; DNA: TGCGCCAGCAGCTCGACAGGGGTGAACACTGAAGCTTTCTTT
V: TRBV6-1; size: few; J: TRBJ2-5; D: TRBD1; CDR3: CASSESGGRMTQYF; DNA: TGTGCCAGCAGTGAATCAGGGGGCCGTATGACCCAGTACTTC
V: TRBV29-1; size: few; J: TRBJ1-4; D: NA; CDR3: CSVDSGAHEKLFF; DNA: TGCAGCGTTGACTCTGGGGCGCATGAAAAACTGTTTTTT
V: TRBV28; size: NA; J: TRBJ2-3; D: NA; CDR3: CASSLIGQGFTDTQYF; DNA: TGTGCCAGCAGTTTAATCGGTCAGGGGTTTACAGATACGCAGTATTTT
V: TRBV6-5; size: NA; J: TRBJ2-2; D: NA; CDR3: CASSFQDARTGELFF; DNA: TGTGCCAGCAGTTTCCAGGACGCTCGGACCGGGGAGCTGTTTTTT
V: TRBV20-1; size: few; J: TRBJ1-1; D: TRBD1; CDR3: CSALYRGRDEAFF; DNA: TGCAGTGCTCTATACAGGGGCCGGGATGAAGCTTTCTTT
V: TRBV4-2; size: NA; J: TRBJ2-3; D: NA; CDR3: CASSHLAPQVPDTQYF; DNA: TGTGCCAGCAGCCATCTAGCCCCCCAAGTTCCAGATACGCAGTATTTT
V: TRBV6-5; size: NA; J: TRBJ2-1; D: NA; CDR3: CASSYSRVGSNNEQFF; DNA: TGTGCCAGCAGTTACTCGAGGGTGGGTTCAAACAATGAGCAGTTCTTC
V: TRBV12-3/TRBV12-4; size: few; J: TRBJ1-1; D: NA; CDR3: CASSLVGSMNTEAFF; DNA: TGTGCCAGCAGTTTAGTCGGGTCTATGAACACTGAAGCTTTCTTT
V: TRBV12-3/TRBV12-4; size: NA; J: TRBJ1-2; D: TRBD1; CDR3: CASRWTGGSYGYTF; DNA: TGTGCCAGCAGGTGGACAGGGGGCTCCTATGGCTACACCTTC
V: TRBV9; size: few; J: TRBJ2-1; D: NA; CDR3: CASSVGDYNEQFF; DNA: TGTGCCAGCAGCGTAGGGGACTACAATGAGCAGTTCTTC
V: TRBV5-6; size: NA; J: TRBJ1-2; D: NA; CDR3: CASSLEARLRGGYTF; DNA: TGTGCCAGCAGCTTGGAGGCCAGGTTAAGAGGTGGCTACACCTTC
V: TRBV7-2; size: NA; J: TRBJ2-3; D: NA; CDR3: CASSGQGGDTQYF; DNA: TGTGCCAGCAGCGGACAGGGAGGGGATACGCAGTATTTT
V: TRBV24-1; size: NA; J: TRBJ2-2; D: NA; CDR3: CATRDGITGELFF; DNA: TGTGCCACCAGGGACGGCATTACCGGGGAGCTGTTTTTT
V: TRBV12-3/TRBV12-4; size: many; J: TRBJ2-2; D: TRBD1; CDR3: CASSKGQGRTGELFF; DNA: TGTGCCAGCAGCAAAGGACAGGGAAGAACCGGGGAGCTGTTTTTT
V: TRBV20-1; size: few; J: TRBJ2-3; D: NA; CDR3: CSARGSSRDTQYF; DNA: TGCAGTGCTAGAGGGAGTAGCAGAGATACGCAGTATTTT
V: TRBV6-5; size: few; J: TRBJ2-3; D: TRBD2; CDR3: CASRRLAGSDTQYF; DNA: TGTGCCAGCAGACGACTAGCGGGGTCAGATACGCAGTATTTT
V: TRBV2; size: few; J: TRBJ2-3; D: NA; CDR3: CASRTDAGTDTQYF; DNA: TGTGCCAGCAGGACTGACGCCGGCACAGATACGCAGTATTTT
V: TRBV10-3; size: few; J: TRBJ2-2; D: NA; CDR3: CAISERAGELFF; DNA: TGTGCCATCAGTGAGAGGGCCGGGGAGCTGTTTTTT
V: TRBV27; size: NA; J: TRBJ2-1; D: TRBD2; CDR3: CASSPRGASGAHEQFF; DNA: TGTGCCAGCAGTCCAAGAGGGGCTAGCGGGGCCCATGAGCAGTTCTTC
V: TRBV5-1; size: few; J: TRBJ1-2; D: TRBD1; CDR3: CASSQQQGPYGYTF; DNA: TGCGCCAGCAGCCAACAACAGGGGCCCTATGGCTACACCTTC
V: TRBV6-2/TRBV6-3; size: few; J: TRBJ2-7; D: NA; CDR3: CASIKHGGSYEQYF; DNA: TGTGCCAGCATCAAACACGGGGGATCCTACGAGCAGTACTTC
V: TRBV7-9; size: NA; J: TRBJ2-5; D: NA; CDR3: CASSLRREGETQYF; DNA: TGTGCCAGCAGCTTAAGGCGGGAAGGAGAGACCCAGTACTTC
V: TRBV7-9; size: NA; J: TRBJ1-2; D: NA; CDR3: CASSLKGRRNGYTF; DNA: TGTGCCAGCAGCTTAAAGGGGCGACGGAATGGCTACACCTTC
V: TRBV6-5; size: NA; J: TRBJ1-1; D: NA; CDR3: CASSGQQNTEAFF; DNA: TGTGCCAGCAGTGGACAGCAGAACACTGAAGCTTTCTTT
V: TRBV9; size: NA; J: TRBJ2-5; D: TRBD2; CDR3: CASSGGGQETQYF; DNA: TGTGCCAGCAGCGGGGGGGGCCAAGAGACCCAGTACTTC
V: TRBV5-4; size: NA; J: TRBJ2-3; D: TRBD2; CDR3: CASSKLAGATDTQYF; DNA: TGTGCCAGCAGCAAACTAGCGGGGGCGACAGATACGCAGTATTTT
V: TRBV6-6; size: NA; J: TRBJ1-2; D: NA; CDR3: CASTVDYGYTF; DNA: TGTGCCAGCACTGTGGACTATGGCTACACCTTC
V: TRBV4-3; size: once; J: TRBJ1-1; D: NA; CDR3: CASSQAGWAITEAFF; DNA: TGCGCCAGCAGCCAAGCCGGGTGGGCAATCACTGAAGCTTTCTTT
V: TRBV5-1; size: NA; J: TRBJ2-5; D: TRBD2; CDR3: CASRRGTNQETQYF; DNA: TGCGCCAGCAGACGCGGGACTAACCAAGAGACCCAGTACTTC
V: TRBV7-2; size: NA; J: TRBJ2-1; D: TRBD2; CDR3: CASSTWTSGAPGEQFF; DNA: TGTGCCAGCAGCACCTGGACTAGCGGGGCCCCCGGTGAGCAGTTCTTC
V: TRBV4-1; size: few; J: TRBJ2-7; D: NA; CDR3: CASSQEKRQTYEQYF; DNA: TGCGCCAGCAGCCAAGAGAAAAGACAAACCTACGAGCAGTACTTC
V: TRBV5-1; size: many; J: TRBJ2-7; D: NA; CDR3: CASSWGQAVPEQYF; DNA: TGCGCCAGCAGCTGGGGCCAGGCCGTGCCCGAGCAGTACTTC
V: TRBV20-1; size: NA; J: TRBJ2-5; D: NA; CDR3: CSARGLGGPRVETQYF; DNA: TGCAGTGCTAGAGGGCTGGGGGGGCCAAGGGTAGAGACCCAGTACTTC